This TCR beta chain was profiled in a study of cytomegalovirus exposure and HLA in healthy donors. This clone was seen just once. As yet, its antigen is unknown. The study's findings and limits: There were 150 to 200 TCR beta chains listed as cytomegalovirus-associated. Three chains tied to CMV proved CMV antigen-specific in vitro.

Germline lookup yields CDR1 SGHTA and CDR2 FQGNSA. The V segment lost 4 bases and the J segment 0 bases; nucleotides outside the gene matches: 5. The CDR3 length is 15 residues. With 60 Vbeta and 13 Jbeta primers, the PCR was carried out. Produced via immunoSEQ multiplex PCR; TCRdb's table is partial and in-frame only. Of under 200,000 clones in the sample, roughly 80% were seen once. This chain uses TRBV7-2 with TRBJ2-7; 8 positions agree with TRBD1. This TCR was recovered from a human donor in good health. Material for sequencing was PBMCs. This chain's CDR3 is CASSSTGGRSYEQYF. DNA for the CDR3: TGTGCCAGCAGCTCAACAGGGGGTCGCTCCTACGAGCAGTACTTC.